Following are 7 T cell receptor beta chains from one sample sequenced in a study of healthy donors' naive CD4 and CD8 T cells (dated by TCRdb to between 2015 and 2017). The sequencer listed for this sample is 454 GS FLX Titanium. A previously published linear amplification protocol was used to construct TCR libraries from 500 ng of total RNA. TCRdb redid the processing of the public reads, applying fastp at Q25 and MiXCR, and retained in-frame beta chains. Records with the same CDR3 protein are collapsed into one entry carrying the most frequent genes and DNA. The sample yields roughly 200,000 distinct CDR3 sequences; 65% to 80% were counted once. The ten most abundant clones make up less than 2.5% of the sample. The sequenced sample was naive CD4+ and CD8+ T cells sorted from blood, pooled from several donors. The meaning of the sample's cell subset or site label: FACS-sorted naive CD4+ (CD45RO-CD45RA+) and naive CD8+ (CD45RA+CD27bright) T cells. The receptors come from a pool of human donors in good health; the sample pools cells from several healthy donors.

This clonotype turned up a few times. The chain recombines TRBV6-5 with TRBJ2-3; D remains unclear. This CDR3 comprises 13 residues. V dropped 8 bases and J dropped 0 bases, with 9 bases sitting between them. CDR1 is MNHEY, CDR2 SVGAGI, per germline. The CDR3 DNA is TGTGCCAGCGCTTCCCAGAGCACAGATACGCAGTATTTT. Its protein is CASASQSTDTQYF.

The CDR3, as DNA: TGTGCCAGCAGTCTTACAGGGGGCCAGGACTACACCTTC. Its translation is CASSLTGGQDYTF. V usage is TRBV27 and J usage is TRBJ1-2; 9 bases line up with TRBD1. In germline, CDR1 is MNHEY, CDR2 SMNVEV (reference sequence). This CDR3 region has 13 residues. With V trimmed by 5 bases and J by 10 bases, 8 bases remained unmatched.

The chain recombines TRBV5-1 with TRBJ1-6, with D possibly being TRBD1 (5 bases). V lost 4 bases, J lost 6 bases, and 17 bases lay in between. This CDR3 comprises 16 residues. Germline values: CDR1 SGHRS, CDR2 YFSETQ. The CDR3 DNA is TGCGCCAGCAGCCCGGATAGGGCAGGGTCTAATTCACCCCTCCACTTT. The encoded protein is CASSPDRAGSNSPLHF.

The chain couples TRBV29-1 to TRBJ2-5; 7 bases agree with TRBD2. Germline CDR1 is SQVTM and CDR2 is ANQGSEA. The CDR3 length is 16 residues. Trimming cost V 6 bases and J 1 base; bases outside gene matches: 14. In DNA, the CDR3 is TGCAGCGTAGCCCGACTAGCCCTACCCAGCCAAGAGACCCAGTACTTC. Residues: CSVARLALPSQETQYF.

The rearrangement uses TRBV6-1 and TRBJ2-7; TRBD1 matches 7 bases. The V segment lost 0 bases and the J segment 3 bases; nucleotides outside the gene matches: 2. Germline V gene data show CDR1 as MNHNS and CDR2 as SASEGT. This CDR3 is built from 14 residues. CDR3: CASSEAGTVYEQYF. CDR3 DNA: TGTGCCAGCAGTGAAGCGGGGACAGTCTACGAGCAGTACTTC.

This CDR3 reads CSVRDRQDSPLHF. As DNA, the CDR3 is TGCAGCGTTAGGGACAGGCAAGATTCACCCCTCCACTTT. The rearrangement links TRBV29-1 to TRBJ1-6, with 8 bases aligning to TRBD1. Germline-derived CDR1 and CDR2 are SQVTM and ANQGSEA. With V trimmed by 5 bases and J by 8 bases, 5 bases remained unmatched. The CDR3 loop spans 13 amino acids.

The V call is TRBV27, the J call TRBJ1-5; D ambiguous. V was shortened by 6 bases and J by 0 bases, with 18 bases between the two germline ends. The CDR3 totals 17 residues. Germline loops: CDR1 MNHEY, CDR2 SMNVEV (reference sequence). CDR3 loop: CASSYLAPGNSNQPQHF. CDR3 nucleotides: TGTGCCAGCAGCTATTTAGCTCCGGGAAATAGCAATCAGCCCCAGCATTTT.